The present T cell receptor beta chain was sequenced within a study of Graves' ophthalmopathy and Graves' hyperthyroidism. Study-wide findings and caveats: The study's model predicted ophthalmopathy progression at 70.59% sensitivity and 72% to 85% specificity.

The CDR3 runs 13 residues. Germline lookup yields CDR1 LNHDA and CDR2 SQIVND (reference sequence). Trimming cost V 10 bases and J 7 bases, with 14 bases left between them. Hyperthyroidism patients, all newly diagnosed, had under 2 months' duration and ages of 18 to 65. Exclusion covered patients with other autoimmune diseases or uncontrolled infections (as well as pregnancy or lactation). Serum thyroxine and TRAb, along with clinical symptoms, thyroid ultrasound and orbital computed tomography, were what diagnosis relied on. Regarding this clonotype: Its antigen is as yet unknown.

Amplification from RNA transcripts yielded the TCR beta CDR3 regions. First-round RT-PCR with HTBI primers preceded a second-round multiplex PCR. TCRdb re-called the multiplex PCR reads with MiXCR, one entry per CDR3 protein. This sample has around 1,000,000 distinct CDR3 sequences, with roughly two fifths found just once. Sequencing was done on a sample of peripheral blood or thyroid tissue (not recorded which). The chain recombines TRBV19 with TRBJ1-6; D remains ambiguous. This clonotype originated in an adult man with Graves' hyperthyroidism. This chain's CDR3 is CATQAAGNSPLHF. Written as DNA, the CDR3 is TGTGCCACCCAGGCTGCGGGGAATTCACCCCTCCACTTT.